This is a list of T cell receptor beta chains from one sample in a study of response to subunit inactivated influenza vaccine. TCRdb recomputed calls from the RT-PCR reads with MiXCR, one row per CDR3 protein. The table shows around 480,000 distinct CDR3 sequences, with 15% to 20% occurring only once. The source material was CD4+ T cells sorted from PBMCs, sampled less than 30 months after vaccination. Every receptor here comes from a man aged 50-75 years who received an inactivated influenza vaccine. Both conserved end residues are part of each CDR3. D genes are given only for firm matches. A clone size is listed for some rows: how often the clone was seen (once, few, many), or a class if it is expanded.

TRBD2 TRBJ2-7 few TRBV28 CASGLLAAEQYF TGTGCCAGCGGCCTTCTAGCGGCCGAGCAGTACTTC
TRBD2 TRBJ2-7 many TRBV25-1 CASSGGLAGYEQYF TGTGCCAGCAGTGGGGGACTAGCGGGCTACGAGCAGTACTTC
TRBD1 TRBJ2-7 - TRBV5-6 CASNFMGQQYEQYF TGTGCCAGCAACTTCATGGGACAGCAATACGAGCAGTACTTC
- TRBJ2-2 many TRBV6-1 CASSGSVGTGELFF TGTGCCAGCAGTGGGTCTGTCGGGACCGGGGAGCTGTTTTTT
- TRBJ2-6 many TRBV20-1 CSAPSGQASRPSGANVLTF TGCAGTGCTCCGAGCGGGCAGGCTAGCCGACCCTCTGGGGCCAACGTCCTGACTTTC
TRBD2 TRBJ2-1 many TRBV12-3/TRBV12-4 CASSFLAGRAFDEQFF TGTGCCAGCAGTTTTCTGGCCGGGAGGGCTTTCGATGAGCAGTTCTTC
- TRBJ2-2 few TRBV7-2 CASSYRPTGELFF TGTGCCAGCAGCTACCGCCCTACCGGGGAGCTGTTTTTT
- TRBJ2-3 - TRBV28 CASRPPKGSGTDTQYF TGTGCCAGCAGACCTCCAAAGGGGAGCGGCACAGATACGCAGTATTTT
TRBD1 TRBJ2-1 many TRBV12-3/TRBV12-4 CASSPPRDRRDEQFF TGTGCCAGCAGCCCTCCCCGGGACAGGAGGGATGAGCAGTTCTTC
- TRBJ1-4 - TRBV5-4 CASSSKGRHANEKLFF TGTGCCAGCAGCTCAAAGGGCCGCCACGCCAATGAAAAACTGTTTTTT
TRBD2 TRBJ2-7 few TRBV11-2 CASSFIAGHEQYF TGTGCCAGCAGCTTTATAGCGGGCCACGAGCAGTACTTC
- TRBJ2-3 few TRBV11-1 CASRTLGTDTQYF TGTGCCAGCAGGACCCTGGGGACAGATACGCAGTATTTT
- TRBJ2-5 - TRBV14 CASSPLGGGETQYF TGTGCCAGCAGCCCCCTGGGAGGGGGAGAGACCCAGTACTTC
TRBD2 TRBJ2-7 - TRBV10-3 CAISEVLAGDEQYF TGTGCCATCAGTGAGGTACTAGCGGGAGATGAGCAGTACTTC
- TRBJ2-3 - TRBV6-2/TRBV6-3 CASRTERLPDTQYF TGTGCCAGCAGGACGGAGAGGCTACCGGATACGCAGTATTTT
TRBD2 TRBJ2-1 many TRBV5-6 CASSRLAGGPGEQFF TGTGCCAGCAGCCGACTAGCGGGAGGGCCAGGGGAGCAGTTCTTC
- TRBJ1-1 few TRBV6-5 CASSYRAGRHEAFF TGTGCCAGCAGTTACAGGGCAGGGCGCCATGAAGCTTTCTTT
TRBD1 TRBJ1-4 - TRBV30 CAWSVRRGLGEKLFF TGTGCCTGGAGTGTACGCAGGGGGCTAGGAGAAAAACTGTTTTTT
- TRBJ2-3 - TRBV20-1 CSADPAGEDTQYF TGCAGTGCCGACCCTGCTGGGGAAGATACGCAGTATTTT
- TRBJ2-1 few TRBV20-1 CSALEGSGVNEQFF TGCAGTGCTCTGGAAGGTAGCGGAGTAAATGAGCAGTTCTTC
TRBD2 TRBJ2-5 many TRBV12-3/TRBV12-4 CASSLVSGRTQYF TGTGCCAGCAGTTTGGTGAGCGGGAGGACCCAGTACTTC
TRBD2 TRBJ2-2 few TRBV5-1 CASSLGREDGELFF TGCGCCAGCAGCTTGGGTCGGGAGGACGGGGAGCTGTTTTTT
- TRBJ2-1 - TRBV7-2 CASSRGQQEEQFF TGTGCCAGCAGCCGGGGCCAGCAGGAGGAGCAGTTCTTC
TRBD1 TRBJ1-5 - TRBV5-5 CAISPGQSRRVCQPQHF TGTGCCATCAGCCCGGGACAGTCCCGTCGAGTCTGTCAGCCCCAGCATTTT
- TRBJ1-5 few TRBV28 CASSEPQHF TGTGCCAGCAGTGAGCCCCAGCATTTT
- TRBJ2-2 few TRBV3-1 CASSPLATGELFF TGTGCCAGCAGTCCTCTGGCGACCGGGGAGCTGTTTTTT
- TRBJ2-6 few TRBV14 CASRSGLGNVLTF TGTGCCAGCAGGTCGGGGCTCGGCAACGTCCTGACTTTC
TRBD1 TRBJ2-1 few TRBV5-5 CASSDSGGSINEQFF TGTGCCAGCAGCGACTCAGGGGGCAGTATCAATGAGCAGTTCTTC
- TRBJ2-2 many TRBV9 CASSLGQRNTGELFF TGTGCCAGCAGCCTCGGACAAAGGAACACCGGGGAGCTGTTTTTT
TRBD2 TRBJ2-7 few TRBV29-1 CSVTSGSSYEQYF TGCAGCGTTACTAGCGGATCCTCCTACGAGCAGTACTTC
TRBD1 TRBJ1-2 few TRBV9 CASSSNRGDGYTF TGTGCCAGCAGCTCCAACAGGGGGGACGGCTACACCTTC
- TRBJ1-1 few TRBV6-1 CASSEQRATEAFF TGTGCCAGCAGTGAACAGAGGGCCACTGAAGCTTTCTTT
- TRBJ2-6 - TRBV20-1 CSARDSGTGANVLTF TGCAGTGCTAGAGATTCGGGGACTGGGGCCAACGTCCTGACTTTC
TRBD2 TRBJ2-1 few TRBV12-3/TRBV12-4 CASSLGLAGVAEQFF TGTGCCAGCAGTTTAGGACTAGCGGGGGTGGCTGAGCAGTTCTTC
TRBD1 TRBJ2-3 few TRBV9 CASSWGQGVGDTQYF TGTGCCAGCAGCTGGGGACAGGGAGTTGGGGATACGCAGTATTTT
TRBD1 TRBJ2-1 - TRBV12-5 CASGSQLQGFSWNEQFF TGTGCTAGTGGTTCCCAATTACAGGGGTTCTCGTGGAATGAGCAGTTCTTC
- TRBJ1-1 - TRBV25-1 CASRGHMNTEAFF TGTGCCAGCAGGGGTCACATGAACACTGAAGCTTTCTTT
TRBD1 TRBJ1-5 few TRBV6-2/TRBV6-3 CASSYPGQGLNQPQHF TGTGCCAGCAGTTACCCGGGACAGGGCTTAAATCAGCCCCAGCATTTT
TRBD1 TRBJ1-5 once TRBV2 CATGTESNQPQHF TGTGCCACGGGGACAGAAAGCAATCAGCCCCAGCATTTT
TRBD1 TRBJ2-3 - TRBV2 CASVQGQLTDTQYF TGTGCCAGCGTACAGGGACAGCTCACAGATACGCAGTATTTT
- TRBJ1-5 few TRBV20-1 CSAKRSSDRGQPQHF TGCAGTGCAAAGAGATCCTCGGACAGAGGTCAGCCCCAGCATTTT
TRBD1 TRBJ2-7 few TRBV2 CASSATGTGGYEQYF TGTGCCAGCAGTGCGACCGGGACAGGAGGGTACGAGCAGTACTTC
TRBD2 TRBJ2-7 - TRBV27 CASSLMAGGWEQYF TGTGCCAGCAGTTTAATGGCGGGGGGGTGGGAGCAGTACTTC
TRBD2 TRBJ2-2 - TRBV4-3 CASSHGLAGGTGELFF TGCGCCAGCAGCCACGGACTAGCGGGGGGCACCGGGGAGCTGTTTTTT
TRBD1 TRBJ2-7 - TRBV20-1 CSARDNRQGEQYF TGCAGTGCTAGAGATAACCGACAGGGCGAGCAGTACTTC
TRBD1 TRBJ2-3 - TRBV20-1 CSAAGGDGLDTQYF TGCAGTGCAGCAGGGGGTGACGGCTTGGATACGCAGTATTTT
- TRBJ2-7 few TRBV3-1 CASSDPGNTHYEQYF TGTGCCAGCAGCGACCCCGGGAATACTCACTACGAGCAGTACTTC
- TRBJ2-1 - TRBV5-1 CASSLGRGDNEQFF TGCGCCAGCAGCTTGGGCAGGGGCGACAATGAGCAGTTCTTC
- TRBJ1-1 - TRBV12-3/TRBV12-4 CASSFPGGGTEAFF TGTGCCAGCAGTTTCCCCGGGGGAGGAACTGAAGCTTTCTTT
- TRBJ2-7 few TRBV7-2 CASSLRSVGGYEQYF TGTGCCAGCAGCTTAAGGAGCGTTGGCGGCTACGAGCAGTACTTC
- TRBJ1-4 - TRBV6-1 CASSRTVDEKLFF TGTGCCAGCAGTCGGACTGTGGATGAAAAACTGTTTTTT
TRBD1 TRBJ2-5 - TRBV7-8 CASSLGRTGYQETQYF TGTGCCAGCAGCTTAGGGCGGACAGGTTACCAAGAGACCCAGTACTTC
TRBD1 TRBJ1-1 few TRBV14 CASSQDQRDRGEAFF TGTGCCAGCAGCCAAGATCAAAGGGACAGGGGTGAAGCTTTCTTT
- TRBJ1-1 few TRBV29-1 CSVEDSGSFEAFF TGCAGCGTTGAGGATTCGGGGTCGTTCGAAGCTTTCTTT